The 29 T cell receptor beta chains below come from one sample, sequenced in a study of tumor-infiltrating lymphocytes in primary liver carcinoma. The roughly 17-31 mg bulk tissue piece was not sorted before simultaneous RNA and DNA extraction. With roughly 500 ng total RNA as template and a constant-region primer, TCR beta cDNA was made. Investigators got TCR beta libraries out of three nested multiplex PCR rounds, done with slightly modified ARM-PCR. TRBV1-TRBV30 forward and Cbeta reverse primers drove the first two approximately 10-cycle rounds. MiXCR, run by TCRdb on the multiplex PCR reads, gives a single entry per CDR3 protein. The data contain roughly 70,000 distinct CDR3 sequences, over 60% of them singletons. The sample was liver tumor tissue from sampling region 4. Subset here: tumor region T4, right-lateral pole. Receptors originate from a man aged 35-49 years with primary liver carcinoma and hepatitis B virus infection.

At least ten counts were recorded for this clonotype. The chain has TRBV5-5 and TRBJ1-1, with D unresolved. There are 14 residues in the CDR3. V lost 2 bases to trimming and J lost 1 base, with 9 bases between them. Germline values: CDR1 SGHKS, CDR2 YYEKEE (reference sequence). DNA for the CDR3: TGTGCCAGCAGCTTAAGTTTCGCGAACACTGAAGCTTTCTTT. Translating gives CASSLSFANTEAFF.

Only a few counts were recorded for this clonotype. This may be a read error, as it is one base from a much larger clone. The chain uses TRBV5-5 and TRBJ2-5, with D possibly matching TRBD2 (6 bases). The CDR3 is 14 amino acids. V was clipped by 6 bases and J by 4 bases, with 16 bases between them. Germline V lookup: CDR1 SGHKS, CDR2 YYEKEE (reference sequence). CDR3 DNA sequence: TGTGCCAGCACCTGGGGGAGGCGCGGAGAGACCCAGTACTTC. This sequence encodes CASTWGRRGETQYF.

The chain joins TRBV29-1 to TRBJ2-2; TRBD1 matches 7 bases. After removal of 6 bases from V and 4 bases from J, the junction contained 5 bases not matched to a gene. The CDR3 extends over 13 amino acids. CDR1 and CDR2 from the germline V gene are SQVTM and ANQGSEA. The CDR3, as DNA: TGCAGCGTAGGACAGGCGGTCACCGGGGAGCTGTTTTTT. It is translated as CSVGQAVTGELFF.

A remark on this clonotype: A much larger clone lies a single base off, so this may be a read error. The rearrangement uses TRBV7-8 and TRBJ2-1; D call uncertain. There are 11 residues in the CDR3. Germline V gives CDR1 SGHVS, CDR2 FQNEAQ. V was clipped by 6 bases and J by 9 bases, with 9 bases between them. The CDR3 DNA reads TGTGCCAGCAGTGTTATCTTTGAGCAGTTCTTC. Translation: CASSVIFEQFF.

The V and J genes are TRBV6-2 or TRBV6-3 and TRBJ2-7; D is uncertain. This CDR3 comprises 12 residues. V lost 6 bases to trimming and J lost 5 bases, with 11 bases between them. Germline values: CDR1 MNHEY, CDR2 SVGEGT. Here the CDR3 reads CASRERDHEQYF. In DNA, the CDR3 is TGTGCCAGCAGAGAACGAGATCACGAGCAGTACTTC.

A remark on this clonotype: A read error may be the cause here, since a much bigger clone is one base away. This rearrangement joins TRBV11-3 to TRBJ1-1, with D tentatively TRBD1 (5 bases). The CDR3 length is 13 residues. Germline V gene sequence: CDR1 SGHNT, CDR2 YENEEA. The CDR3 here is CASSFAGYTETFF. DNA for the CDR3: TGTGCCAGCAGCTTTGCAGGGTACACTGAAACTTTCTTT.

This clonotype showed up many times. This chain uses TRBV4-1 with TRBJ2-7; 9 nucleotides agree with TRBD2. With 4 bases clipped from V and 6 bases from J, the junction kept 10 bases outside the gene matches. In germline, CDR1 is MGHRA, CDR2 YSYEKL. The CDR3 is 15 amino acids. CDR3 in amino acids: CASSPSGIGTSEQYF. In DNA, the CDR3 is TGCGCCAGCAGCCCTAGCGGGATAGGGACCTCCGAGCAGTACTTC.

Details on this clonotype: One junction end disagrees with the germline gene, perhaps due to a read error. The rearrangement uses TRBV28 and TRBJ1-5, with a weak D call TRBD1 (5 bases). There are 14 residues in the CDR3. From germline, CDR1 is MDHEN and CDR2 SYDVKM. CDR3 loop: CASTFQGATQHQHF. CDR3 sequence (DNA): TGTGCCAGCACTTTCCAGGGAGCTACTCAGCACCAGCATTTT.

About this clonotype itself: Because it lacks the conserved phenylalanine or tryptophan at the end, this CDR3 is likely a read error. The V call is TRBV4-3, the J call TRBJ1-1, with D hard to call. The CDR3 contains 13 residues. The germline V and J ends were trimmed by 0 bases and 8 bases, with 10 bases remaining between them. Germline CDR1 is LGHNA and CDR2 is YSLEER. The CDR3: CASSQDTTSEAFS. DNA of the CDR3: TGCGCCAGCAGCCAAGATACAACGTCCGAAGCTTTCTCT.

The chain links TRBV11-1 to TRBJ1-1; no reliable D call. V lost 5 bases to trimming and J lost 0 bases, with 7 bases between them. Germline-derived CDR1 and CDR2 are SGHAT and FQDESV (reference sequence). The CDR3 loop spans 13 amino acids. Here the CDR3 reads CASSHQMNTEAFF. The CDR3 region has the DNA TGTGCCAGCAGCCACCAAATGAACACTGAAGCTTTCTTT.

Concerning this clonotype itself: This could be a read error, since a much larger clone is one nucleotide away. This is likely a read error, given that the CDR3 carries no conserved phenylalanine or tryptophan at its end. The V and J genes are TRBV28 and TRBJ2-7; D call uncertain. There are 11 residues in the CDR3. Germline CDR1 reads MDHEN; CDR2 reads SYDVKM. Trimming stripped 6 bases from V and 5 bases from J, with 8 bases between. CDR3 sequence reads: CASSNYHEQYL. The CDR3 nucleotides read TGTGCCAGCAGCAATTACCACGAGCAGTACCTC.

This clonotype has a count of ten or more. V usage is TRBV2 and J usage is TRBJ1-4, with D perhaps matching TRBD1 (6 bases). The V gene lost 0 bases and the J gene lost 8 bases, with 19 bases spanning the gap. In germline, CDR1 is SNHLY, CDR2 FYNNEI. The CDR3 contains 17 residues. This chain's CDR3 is CASSEARRGGMDEKLFF. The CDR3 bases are TGTGCCAGCAGTGAAGCGCGCAGGGGTGGAATGGACGAAAAACTGTTTTTT.

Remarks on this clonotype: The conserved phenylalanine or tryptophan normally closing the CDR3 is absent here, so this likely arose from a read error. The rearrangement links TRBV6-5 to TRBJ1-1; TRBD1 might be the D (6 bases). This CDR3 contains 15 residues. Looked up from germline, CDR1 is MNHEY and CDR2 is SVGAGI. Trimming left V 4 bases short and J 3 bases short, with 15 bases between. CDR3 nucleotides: TGTGCCAGCAGTTCCGATAGGGGGGAGTACACTGAAGCTTTCTCT. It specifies CASSSDRGEYTEAFS.

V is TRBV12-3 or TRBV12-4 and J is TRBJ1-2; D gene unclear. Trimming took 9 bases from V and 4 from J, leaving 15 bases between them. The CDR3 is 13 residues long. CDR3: CASSRGSSYGYTF. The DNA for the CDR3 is TGTGCCAGTTCTCGTGGGAGTAGCTATGGCTACACCTTC.

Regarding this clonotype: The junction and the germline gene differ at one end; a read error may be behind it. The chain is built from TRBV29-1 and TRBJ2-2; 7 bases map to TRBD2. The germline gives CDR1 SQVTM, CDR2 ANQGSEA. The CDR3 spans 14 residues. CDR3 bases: TGCAGTGCCGAAGAGGGAGGGTTCACCGGGGAGCTGTATTTT. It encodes CSAEEGGFTGELYF.

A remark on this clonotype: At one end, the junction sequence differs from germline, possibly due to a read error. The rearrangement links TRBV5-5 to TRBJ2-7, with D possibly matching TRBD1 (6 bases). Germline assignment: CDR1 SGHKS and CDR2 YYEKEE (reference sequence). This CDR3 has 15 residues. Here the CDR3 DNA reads TGTGCCAGCAGCTGGGACATGGCTTACTCCTATGAGCAGTACTTC. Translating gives CASSWDMAYSYEQYF.

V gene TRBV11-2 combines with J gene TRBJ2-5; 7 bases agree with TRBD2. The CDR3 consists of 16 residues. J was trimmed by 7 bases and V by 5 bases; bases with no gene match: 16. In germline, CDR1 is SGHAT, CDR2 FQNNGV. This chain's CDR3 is CASSQTPGGGEGTQYF. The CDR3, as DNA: TGTGCCAGCAGCCAAACTCCTGGTGGGGGGGAGGGGACCCAGTACTTC.

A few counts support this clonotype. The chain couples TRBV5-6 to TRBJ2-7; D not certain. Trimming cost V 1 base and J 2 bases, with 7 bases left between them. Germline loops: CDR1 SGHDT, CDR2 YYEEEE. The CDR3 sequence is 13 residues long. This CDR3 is CASSLKATYEQYF. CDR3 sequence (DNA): TGTGCCAGCAGCTTGAAAGCGACCTACGAGCAGTACTTC.

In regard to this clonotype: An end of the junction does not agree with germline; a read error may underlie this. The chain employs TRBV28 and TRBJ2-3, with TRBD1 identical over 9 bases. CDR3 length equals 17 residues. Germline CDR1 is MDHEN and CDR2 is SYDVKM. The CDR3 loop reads CARSLLEGQGRIDTQYF. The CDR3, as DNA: TGTGCCAGGAGTTTACTTGAGGGACAGGGTCGTATCGATACGCAGTATTTT.

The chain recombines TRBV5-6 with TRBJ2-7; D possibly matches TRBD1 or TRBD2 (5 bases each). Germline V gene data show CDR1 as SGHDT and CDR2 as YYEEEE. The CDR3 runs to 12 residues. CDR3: CARSLKRDERYV. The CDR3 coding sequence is TGTGCCAGGAGCCTTAAAAGGGACGAGCGGTACGTC.

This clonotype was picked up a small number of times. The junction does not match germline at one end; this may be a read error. The CDR3 reads CTSIITAIWTVGTGELFF. The DNA of the CDR3 is TGTACCAGCATCATCACCGCTATATGGACGGTGGGGACCGGGGAGTTGTTTTTT. V is TRBV11-2 and J is TRBJ2-2; D may be TRBD1 or TRBD2 (5 bases each). This CDR3 spans 18 amino acids. Germline V gives CDR1 SGHAT, CDR2 FQNNGV.

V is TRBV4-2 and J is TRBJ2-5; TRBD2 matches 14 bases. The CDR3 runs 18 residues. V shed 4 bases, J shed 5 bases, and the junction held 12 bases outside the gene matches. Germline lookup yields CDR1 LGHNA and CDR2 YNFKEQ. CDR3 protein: CASSLTTSGRAGSETQYF. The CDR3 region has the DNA TGTGCCAGCAGCCTAACGACTAGCGGGAGGGCCGGCTCGGAGACCCAGTACTTC.

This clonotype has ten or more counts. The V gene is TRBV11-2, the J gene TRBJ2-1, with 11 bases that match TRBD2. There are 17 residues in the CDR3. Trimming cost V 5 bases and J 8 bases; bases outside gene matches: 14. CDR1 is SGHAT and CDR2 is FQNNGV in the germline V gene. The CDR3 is CASSPRPLAGDSDEQFF. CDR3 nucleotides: TGTGCCAGCAGCCCACGACCACTAGCGGGAGATAGTGATGAGCAGTTCTTC.

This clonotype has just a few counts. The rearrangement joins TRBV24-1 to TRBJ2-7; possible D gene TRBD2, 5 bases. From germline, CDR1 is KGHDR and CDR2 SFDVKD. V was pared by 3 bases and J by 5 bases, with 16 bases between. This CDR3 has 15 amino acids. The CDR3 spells CATSDPGRGRHEQYF. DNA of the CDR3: TGTGCCACCAGTGATCCGGGTAGAGGGCGCCACGAGCAGTACTTC.

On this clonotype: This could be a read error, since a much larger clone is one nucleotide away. The CDR3 reads CVSSQEASSGANVLTF. CDR3 bases: TGTGTCAGCAGCCAAGAAGCAAGCTCTGGGGCCAACGTCCTGACTTTC. V gene TRBV4-2 combines with J gene TRBJ2-6; no reliable D call. This CDR3 is 16 amino acids long. In germline, CDR1 is LGHNA, CDR2 YNFKEQ.

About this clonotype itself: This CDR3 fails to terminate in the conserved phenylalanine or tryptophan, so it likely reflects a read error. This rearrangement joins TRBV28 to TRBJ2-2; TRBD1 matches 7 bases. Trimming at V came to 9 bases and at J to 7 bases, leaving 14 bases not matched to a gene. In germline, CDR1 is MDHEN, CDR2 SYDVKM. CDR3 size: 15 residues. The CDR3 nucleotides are TGTGCCAGTAGACCCTTACAGGGGTACGGCGGGGAGCTGTTTTAT. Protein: CASRPLQGYGGELFY.

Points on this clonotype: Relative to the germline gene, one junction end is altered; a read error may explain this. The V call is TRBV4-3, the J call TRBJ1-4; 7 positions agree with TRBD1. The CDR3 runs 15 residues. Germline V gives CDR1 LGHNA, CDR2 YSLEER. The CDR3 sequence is CDSSRSDRSNEKLFF. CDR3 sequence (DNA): TGCGACAGCAGCCGATCGGACAGGTCTAATGAAAAACTGTTTTTT.

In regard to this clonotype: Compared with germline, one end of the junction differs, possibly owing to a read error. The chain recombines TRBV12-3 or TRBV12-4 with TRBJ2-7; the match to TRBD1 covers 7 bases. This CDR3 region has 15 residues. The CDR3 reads CASSPFPNRGHEQCF. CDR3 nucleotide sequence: TGTGCCAGCAGCCCTTTCCCGAACAGGGGCCACGAGCAGTGTTTC.

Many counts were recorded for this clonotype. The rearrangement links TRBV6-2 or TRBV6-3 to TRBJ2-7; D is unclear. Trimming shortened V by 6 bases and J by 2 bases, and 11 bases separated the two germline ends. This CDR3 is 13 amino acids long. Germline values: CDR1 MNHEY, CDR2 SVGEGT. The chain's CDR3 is CASSPDWAYEQYF. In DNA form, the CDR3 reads TGTGCCAGCAGCCCCGACTGGGCCTACGAGCAGTACTTC.